Following are 4 T cell receptor beta chains from one sample sequenced in a study of a mutant IDH1 vaccine in newly diagnosed glioma. Time point reported: baseline, week 1 (first vaccination visit). Treatment in this sample: pre-vaccination baseline after standard-of-care therapy. Repertoires were generated with immunoSEQ multiplex PCR, while TCRdb's copy carries only in-frame clones and drops some. The sample lists tens of thousands of clones, just under 80% occurring once. The source was PBMCs, collected from a glioma patient treated with radiotherapy, temozolomide or both. The receptors were sampled from a man aged 40-50 years with glioma. Some clones in this sample may be carry-over from other donors' samples.

This clone was seen a few times. The chain links TRBV5-6 to TRBJ2-7, with D tentatively TRBD2 (5 bases). Trimming removed 6 bases from V and 2 bases from J, with 15 bases in between. The CDR3 totals 14 residues. The germline V gene has CDR1 SGHDT and CDR2 YYEEEE. The CDR3 sequence is CASTPSAETYEQYF. The CDR3 coding sequence is TGTGCCAGCACCCCGTCAGCGGAGACCTACGAGCAGTACTTC.

CDR3 protein: CASSSVTGVPTYEQYF. CDR3 coding DNA: TGTGCCAGCAGCTCAGTCACAGGGGTTCCTACCTACGAGCAGTACTTC. The chain combines TRBV5-6 with TRBJ2-7; 7 bases line up with TRBD1. Unmatched junction bases numbered 11, after V lost 3 bases and J lost 2 bases. Germline CDR1 reads SGHDT; CDR2 reads YYEEEE. CDR3 length: 16 amino acids.

This chain connects TRBV4-2 to TRBJ1-2; 7 nucleotides match TRBD1. Germline CDR1 and CDR2: LGHNA and YNFKEQ. The V segment lost 3 bases and the J segment 4 bases; nucleotides outside the gene matches: 5. The CDR3 has 14 residues. The DNA of the CDR3 is TGTGCCAGCAGCCAGATACAGGGGCGCTATGGCTACACCTTC. Translating it yields CASSQIQGRYGYTF.

This rearrangement joins TRBV7-6 to TRBJ2-5, with 9 bases lining up with TRBD2. V dropped 1 base and J dropped 2; count of bases not matched to a gene: 5. Germline assignment: CDR1 SGHVS and CDR2 FNYEAQ. The CDR3 contains 16 residues. The CDR3 loop reads CASSLGLAEKQETQYF. CDR3 nucleotides: TGTGCCAGCAGCTTAGGACTAGCGGAAAAACAAGAGACCCAGTACTTC.